This T cell receptor (beta chain) appears in the sequencing data of a study of OX40 agonist ivuxolimab in advanced cancers. Study-level information: At doses from 0.01 to 10 mg/kg, patients were given intravenous ivuxolimab every 2 weeks. Of mixed ages from roughly 23 to 85 and averaging approximately 60 years, the group was 65% to 85% male. Patients achieving partial responses numbered three: one hepatocellular carcinoma case and two cutaneous melanoma cases.

TCRdb's copy holds only in-frame clones and misses some; the assay was immunoSEQ multiplex PCR. The data show roughly 63,000 clones, with about 85% seen just once and approximately 1.1% held by the top ten. V shed 4 bases, J shed 1 base, and the junction held 9 bases outside the gene matches. This CDR3 is 17 amino acids long. Germline V gene lookup returns CDR1 MGHRA and CDR2 YSYEKL. The rearrangement joins TRBV4-1 to TRBJ2-5; 10 nucleotides align to TRBD1. This sequence was found in an adult with an advanced solid tumor such as melanoma, head and neck, liver or kidney cancer. Specimen: CD4+ or CD8+ T cells sorted from blood, collected in a trial of the OX40 agonist ivuxolimab. The CDR3 loop reads CASSPRQGAEIQETQYF. The DNA for the CDR3 is TGCGCCAGCAGCCCTCGACAGGGGGCAGAAATCCAAGAGACCCAGTACTTC.